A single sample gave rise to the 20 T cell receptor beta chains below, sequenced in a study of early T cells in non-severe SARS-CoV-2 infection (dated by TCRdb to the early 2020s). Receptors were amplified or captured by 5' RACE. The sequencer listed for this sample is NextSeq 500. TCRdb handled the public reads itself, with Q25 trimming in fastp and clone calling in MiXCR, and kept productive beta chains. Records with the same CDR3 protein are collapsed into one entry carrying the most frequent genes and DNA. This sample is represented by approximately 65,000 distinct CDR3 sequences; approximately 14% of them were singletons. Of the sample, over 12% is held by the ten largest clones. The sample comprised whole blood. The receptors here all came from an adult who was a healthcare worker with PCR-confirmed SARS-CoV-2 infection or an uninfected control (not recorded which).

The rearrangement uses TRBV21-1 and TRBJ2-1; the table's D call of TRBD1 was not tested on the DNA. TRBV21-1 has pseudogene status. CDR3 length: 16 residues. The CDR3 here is CASSFRPGQGYNEQFF. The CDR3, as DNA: TGTGCCAGCAGCTTTCGCCCCGGACAGGGCTACAATGAGCAGTTCTTC.

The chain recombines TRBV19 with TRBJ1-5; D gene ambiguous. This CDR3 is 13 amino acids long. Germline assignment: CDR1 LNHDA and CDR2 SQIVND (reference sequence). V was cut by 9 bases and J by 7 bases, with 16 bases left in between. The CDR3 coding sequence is TGTGCCAGCGAGGCGGGAACAGACCAGCCCCAGCATTTT. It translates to CASEAGTDQPQHF.

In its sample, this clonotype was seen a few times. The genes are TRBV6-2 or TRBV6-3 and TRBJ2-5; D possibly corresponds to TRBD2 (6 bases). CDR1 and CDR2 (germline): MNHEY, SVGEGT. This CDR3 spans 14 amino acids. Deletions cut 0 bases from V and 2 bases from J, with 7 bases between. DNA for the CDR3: TGTGCCAGCAGTTACTCCCGGGGGCAAGAGACCCAGTACTTC. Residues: CASSYSRGQETQYF.

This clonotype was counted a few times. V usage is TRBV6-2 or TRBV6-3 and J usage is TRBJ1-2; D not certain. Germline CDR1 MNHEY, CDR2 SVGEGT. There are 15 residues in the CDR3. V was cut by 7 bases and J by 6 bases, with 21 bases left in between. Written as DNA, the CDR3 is TGTGCCAGCACCGTTCGGGTTTTCGGGATGGATGGCTACACCTTC. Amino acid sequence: CASTVRVFGMDGYTF.

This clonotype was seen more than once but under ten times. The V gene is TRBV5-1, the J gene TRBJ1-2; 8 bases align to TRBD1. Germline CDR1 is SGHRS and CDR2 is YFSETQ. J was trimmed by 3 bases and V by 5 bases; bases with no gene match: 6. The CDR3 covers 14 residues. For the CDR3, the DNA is TGCGCCAGCAGTCCGGACAGGGCGGACTATGGCTACACCTTC. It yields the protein CASSPDRADYGYTF.

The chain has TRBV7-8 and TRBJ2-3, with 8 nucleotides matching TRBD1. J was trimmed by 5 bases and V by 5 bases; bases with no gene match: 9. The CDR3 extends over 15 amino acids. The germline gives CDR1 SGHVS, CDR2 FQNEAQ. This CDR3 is CASSVRTGPRDTQYF. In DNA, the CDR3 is TGTGCCAGCAGCGTACGGACAGGGCCCCGAGATACGCAGTATTTT.

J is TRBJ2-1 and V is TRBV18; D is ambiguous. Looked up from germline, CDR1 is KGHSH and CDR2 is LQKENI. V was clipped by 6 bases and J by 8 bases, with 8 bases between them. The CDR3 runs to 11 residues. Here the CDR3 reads CASSPADEQFF. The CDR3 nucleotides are TGTGCCAGCTCCCCCGCCGATGAGCAGTTCTTC.

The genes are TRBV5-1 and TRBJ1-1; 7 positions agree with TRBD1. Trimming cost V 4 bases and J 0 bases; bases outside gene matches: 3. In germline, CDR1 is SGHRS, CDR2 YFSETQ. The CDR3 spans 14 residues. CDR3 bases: TGCGCCAGCAGCGGGACAGCATTGAACACTGAAGCTTTCTTT. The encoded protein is CASSGTALNTEAFF.

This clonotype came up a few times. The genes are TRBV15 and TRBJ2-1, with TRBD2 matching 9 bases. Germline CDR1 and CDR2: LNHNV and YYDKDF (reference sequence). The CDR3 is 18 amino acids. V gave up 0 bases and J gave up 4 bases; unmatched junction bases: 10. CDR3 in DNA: TGTGCCACCAGCAGAGATAGGGGGACTAGCCGCCTTTACAATGAGCAGTTCTTC. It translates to CATSRDRGTSRLYNEQFF. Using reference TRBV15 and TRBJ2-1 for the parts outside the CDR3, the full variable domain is DAMVIQNPRYQVTQFGKPVTLSCSQTLNHNVMYWYQQKSSQAPKLLFHYYDKDFNNEADTPDNFQSRRPNTSFCFLDIRSPGLGDTAMYLCATSRDRGTSRLYNEQFFGPGTRLTVL.

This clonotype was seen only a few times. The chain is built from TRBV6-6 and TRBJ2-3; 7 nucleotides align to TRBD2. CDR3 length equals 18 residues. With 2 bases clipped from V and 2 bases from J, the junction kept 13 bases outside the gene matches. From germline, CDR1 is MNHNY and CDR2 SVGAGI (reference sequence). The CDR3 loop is CASSYREGKPIFTDTQYF. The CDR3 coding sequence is TGTGCCAGCAGTTACAGGGAGGGGAAACCTATCTTCACAGATACGCAGTATTTT.

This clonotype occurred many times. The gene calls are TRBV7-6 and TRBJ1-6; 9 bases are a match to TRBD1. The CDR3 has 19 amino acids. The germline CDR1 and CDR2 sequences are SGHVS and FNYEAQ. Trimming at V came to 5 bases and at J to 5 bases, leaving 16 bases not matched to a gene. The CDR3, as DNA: TGTGCCAGCAGCCCCCGCCCTCCCTCGGGACAGGGTAATAATTCACCCCTCCACTTT. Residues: CASSPRPPSGQGNNSPLHF. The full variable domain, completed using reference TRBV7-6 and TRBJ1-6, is GAGVSQSPRYKVTKRGQDVALRCDPISGHVSLYWYRQALGQGPEFLTYFNYEAQQDKSGLPNDRFSAERPEGSISTLTIQRTEQRDSAMYRCASSPRPPSGQGNNSPLHFGNGTRLTVT.

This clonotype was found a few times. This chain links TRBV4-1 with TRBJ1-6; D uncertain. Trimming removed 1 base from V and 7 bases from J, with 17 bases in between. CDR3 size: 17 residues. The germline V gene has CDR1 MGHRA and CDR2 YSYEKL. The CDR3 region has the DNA TGCGCCAGCAGCCAAGCGCCTAGACGGGGTGGCAATTCACCCCTCCACTTT. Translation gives CASSQAPRRGGNSPLHF.

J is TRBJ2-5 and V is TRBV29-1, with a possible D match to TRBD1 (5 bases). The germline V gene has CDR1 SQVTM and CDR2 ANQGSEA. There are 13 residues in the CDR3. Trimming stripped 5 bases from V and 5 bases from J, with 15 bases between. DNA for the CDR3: TGCAGCGTTCTGGTAGGGGTCGGCGAGACCCAGTACTTC. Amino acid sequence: CSVLVGVGETQYF.

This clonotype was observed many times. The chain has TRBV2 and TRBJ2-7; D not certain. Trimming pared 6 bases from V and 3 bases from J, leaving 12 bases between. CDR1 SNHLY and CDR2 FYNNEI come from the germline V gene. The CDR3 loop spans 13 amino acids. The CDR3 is CASSPNSFYEQYF. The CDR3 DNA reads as TGTGCCAGCAGCCCGAACAGCTTCTACGAGCAGTACTTC.

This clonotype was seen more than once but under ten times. CDR3 in DNA: TGCAGTGCCAATACCCCGTTGACTAGCGGGGGGGCCTACAGGCAAGAGACCCAGTACTTC. Protein sequence: CSANTPLTSGGAYRQETQYF. The chain combines TRBV20-1 with TRBJ2-5, with 14 nucleotides matching TRBD2. The germline V gene encodes CDR1 DFQATT and CDR2 SNEGSKA (reference sequence). V gave up 6 bases and J gave up 2 bases; unmatched junction bases: 20. This CDR3 spans 20 amino acids.

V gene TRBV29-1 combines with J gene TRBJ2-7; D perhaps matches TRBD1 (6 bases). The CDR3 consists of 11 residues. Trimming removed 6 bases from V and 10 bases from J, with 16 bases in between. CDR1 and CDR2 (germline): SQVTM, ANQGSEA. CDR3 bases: TGCAGCGTCGACACAGGGACGGGACAGTACTTC. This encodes CSVDTGTGQYF.

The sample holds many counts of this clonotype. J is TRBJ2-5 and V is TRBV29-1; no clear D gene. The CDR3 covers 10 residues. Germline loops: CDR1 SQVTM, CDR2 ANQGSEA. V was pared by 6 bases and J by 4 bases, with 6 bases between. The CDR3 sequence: CSVARETQYF. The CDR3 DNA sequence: TGCAGCGTCGCAAGAGAGACCCAGTACTTC.

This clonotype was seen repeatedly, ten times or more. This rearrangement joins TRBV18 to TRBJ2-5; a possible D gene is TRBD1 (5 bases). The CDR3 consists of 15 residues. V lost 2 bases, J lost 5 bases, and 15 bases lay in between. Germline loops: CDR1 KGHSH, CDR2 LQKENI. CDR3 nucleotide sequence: TGTGCCAGCTCACCAGGCAGGGTGGAACAGGAGACCCAGTACTTC. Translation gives CASSPGRVEQETQYF.

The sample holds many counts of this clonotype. The CDR3 reads CASSKNPGQGEREQFF. The CDR3 DNA is TGTGCCAGCAGCAAGAATCCGGGACAGGGGGAGCGTGAGCAGTTCTTC. The chain is built from TRBV7-3 and TRBJ2-1, with 11 bases matching TRBD1. V dropped 5 bases and J dropped 9; count of bases not matched to a gene: 12. The CDR3 contains 16 residues. Germline-derived CDR1 and CDR2 are SGHTA and FQGTGA.

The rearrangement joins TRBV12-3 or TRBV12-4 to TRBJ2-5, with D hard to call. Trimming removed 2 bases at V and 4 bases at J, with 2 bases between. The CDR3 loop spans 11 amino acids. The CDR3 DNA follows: TGTGCCAGCAGTTTATCAGAGACCCAGTACTTC. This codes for CASSLSETQYF.